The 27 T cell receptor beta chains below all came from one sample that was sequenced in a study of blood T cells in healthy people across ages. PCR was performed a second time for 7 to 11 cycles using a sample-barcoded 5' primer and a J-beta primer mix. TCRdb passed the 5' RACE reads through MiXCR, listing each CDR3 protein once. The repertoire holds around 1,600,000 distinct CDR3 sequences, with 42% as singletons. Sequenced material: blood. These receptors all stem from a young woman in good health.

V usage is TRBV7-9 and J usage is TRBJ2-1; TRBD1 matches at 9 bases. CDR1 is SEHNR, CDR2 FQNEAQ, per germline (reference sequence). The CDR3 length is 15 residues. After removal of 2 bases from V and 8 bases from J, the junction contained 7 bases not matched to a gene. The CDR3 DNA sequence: TGTGCCAGCAGCTTACGGGACAGGGATTTTGATGAGCAGTTCTTC. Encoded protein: CASSLRDRDFDEQFF.

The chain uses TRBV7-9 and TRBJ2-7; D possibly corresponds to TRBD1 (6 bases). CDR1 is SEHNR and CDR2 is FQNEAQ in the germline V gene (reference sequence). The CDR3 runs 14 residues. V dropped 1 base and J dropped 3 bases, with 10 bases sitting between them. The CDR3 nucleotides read TGTGCCAGCAGCTTAGGGACAGACAACTACGAGCAGTACTTC. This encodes CASSLGTDNYEQYF. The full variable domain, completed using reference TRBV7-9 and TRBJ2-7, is DTGVSQNPRHKITKRGQNVTFRCDPISEHNRLYWYRQTLGQGPEFLTYFQNEAQLEKSRLLSDRFSAERPKGSFSTLEIQRTEQGDSAMYLCASSLGTDNYEQYFGPGTRLTVT.

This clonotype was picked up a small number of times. CDR3 region: CAWGSEAFF. The CDR3 DNA follows: TGTGCCTGGGGGTCTGAAGCTTTCTTT. The V call is TRBV30, the J call TRBJ1-1; no clear D. The V end lost 5 bases, the J end lost 6 bases, and 4 bases lay between the germline ends. CDR3 length: 9 amino acids. CDR1 and CDR2 from the germline V gene are GTSNPN and SVGIG (reference sequence). The variable domain in full, completed from reference TRBV30 and TRBJ1-1, reads SQTIHQWPATLVQPVGSPLSLECTVEGTSNPNLYWYRQAAGRGLQLLFYSVGIGQISSEVPQNLSASRPQDRQFILSSKKLLLSDSGFYLCAWGSEAFFGQGTRLTVV.

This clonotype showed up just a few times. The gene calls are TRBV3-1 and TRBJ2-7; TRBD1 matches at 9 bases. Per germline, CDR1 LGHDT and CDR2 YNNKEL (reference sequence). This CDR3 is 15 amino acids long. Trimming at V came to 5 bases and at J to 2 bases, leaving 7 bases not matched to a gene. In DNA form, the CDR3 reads TGTGCCAGCAGCGCCTCCGGGACAGGGACCTACGAGCAGTACTTC. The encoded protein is CASSASGTGTYEQYF.

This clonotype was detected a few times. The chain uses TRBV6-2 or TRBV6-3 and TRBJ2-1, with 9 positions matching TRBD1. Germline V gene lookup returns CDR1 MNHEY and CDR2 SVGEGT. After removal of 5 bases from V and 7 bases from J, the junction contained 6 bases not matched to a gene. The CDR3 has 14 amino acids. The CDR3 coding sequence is TGTGCCAGCAGTGCGACAGGGGGGGAAAATGAGCAGTTCTTC. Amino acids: CASSATGGENEQFF.

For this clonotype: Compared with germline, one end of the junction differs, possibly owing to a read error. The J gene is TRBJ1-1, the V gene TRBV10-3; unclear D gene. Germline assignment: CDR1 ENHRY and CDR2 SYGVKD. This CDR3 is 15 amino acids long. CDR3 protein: CAIGEPAGSNTEAFF. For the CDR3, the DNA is TGTGCCATCGGTGAGCCGGCGGGCTCAAACACTGAAGCTTTCTTT.

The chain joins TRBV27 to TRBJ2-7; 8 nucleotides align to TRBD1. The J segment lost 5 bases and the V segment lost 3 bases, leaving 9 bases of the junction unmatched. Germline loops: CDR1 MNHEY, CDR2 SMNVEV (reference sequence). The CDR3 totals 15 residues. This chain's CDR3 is CASSFLGRGLDEQYF. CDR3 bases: TGTGCCAGCAGTTTTTTGGGCAGGGGGCTCGACGAGCAGTACTTC.

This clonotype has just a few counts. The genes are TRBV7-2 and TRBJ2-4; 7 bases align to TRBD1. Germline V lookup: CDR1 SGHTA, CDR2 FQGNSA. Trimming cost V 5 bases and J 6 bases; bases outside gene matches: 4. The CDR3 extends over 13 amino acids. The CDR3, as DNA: TGTGCCAGCAGCGGAACAGGGGTAAACATTCAGTACTTC. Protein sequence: CASSGTGVNIQYF.

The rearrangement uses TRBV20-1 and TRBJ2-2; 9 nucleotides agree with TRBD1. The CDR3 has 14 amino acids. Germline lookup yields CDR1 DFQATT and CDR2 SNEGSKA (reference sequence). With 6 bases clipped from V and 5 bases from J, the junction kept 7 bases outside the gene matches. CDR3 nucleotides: TGCAGTGCCAACAGGGGGCAGGTGACCGGGGAGCTGTTTTTT. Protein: CSANRGQVTGELFF.

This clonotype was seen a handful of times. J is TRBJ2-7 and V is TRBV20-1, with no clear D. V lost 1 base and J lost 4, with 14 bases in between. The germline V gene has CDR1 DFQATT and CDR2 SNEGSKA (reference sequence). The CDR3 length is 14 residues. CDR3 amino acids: CSARGSDRPYEQYF. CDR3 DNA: TGCAGTGCTAGAGGGTCCGATAGACCTTACGAGCAGTACTTC.

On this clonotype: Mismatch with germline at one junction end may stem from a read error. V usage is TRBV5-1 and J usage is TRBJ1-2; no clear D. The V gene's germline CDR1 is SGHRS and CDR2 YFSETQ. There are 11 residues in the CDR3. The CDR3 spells CANSLGDGYTF. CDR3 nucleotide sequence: TGCGCCAACAGCTTGGGCGATGGCTACACCTTC.

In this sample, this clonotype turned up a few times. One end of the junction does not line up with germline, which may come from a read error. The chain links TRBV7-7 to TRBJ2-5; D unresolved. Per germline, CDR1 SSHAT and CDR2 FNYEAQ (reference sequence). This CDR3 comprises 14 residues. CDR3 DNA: TGTGCTAGCAGCTTGTTTGGCAGCAACAATGAGCAGTACTTC. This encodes CASSLFGSNNEQYF.

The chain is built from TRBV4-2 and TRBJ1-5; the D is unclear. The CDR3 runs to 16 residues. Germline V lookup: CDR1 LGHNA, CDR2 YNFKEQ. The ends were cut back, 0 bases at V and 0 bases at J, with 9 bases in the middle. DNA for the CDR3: TGTGCCAGCAGCCAAGATCGGCAGAATAGCAATCAGCCCCAGCATTTT. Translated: CASSQDRQNSNQPQHF.

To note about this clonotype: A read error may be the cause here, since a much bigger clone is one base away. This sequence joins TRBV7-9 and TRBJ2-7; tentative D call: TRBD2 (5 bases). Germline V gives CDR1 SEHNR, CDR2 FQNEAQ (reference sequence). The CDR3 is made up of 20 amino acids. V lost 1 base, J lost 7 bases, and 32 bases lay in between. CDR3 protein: CASSLGIRGPSGRAYNEQYF. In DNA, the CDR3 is TGTGCCAGCAGCTTAGGTATCCGAGGACCCTCCGGGCGGGCCTACAATGAGCAGTACTTC.

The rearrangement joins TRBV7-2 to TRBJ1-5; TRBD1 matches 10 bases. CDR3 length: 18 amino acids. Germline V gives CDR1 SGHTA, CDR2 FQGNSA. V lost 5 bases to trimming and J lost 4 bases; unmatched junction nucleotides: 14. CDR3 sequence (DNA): TGTGCCAGCAGCCCCGGACAGGGGGTGGAAGCAGGGAATCAGCCCCAGCATTTT. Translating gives CASSPGQGVEAGNQPQHF.

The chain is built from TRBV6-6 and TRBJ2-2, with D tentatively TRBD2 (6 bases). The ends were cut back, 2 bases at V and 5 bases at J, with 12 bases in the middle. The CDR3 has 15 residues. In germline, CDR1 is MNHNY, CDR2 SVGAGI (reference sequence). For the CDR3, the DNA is TGTGCCAGCAGTTACGTCCAGGGAGGAACCGGGGAGCTGTTTTTT. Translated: CASSYVQGGTGELFF.

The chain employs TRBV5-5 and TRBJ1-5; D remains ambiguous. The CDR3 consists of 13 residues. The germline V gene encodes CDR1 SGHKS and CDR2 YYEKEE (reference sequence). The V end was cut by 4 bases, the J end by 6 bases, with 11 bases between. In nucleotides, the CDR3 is TGTGCCAGCAGCCTCACCGAATTTCAGCCCCAGCATTTT. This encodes CASSLTEFQPQHF.

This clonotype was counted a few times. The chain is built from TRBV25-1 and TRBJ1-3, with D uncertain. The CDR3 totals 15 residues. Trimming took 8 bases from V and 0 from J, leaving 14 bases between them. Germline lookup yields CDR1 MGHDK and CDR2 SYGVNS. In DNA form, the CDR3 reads TGTGCCAGCTCCGACTGGGCCAACTCTGGAAACACCATATATTTT. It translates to CASSDWANSGNTIYF.

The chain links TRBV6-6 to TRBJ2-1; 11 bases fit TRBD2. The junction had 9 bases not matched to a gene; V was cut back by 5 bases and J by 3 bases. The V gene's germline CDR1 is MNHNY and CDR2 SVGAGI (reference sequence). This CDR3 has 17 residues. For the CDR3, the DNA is TGTGCCAGCAGTGACCTAGCGGGGGGTAGGGTCTACAATGAGCAGTTCTTC. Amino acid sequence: CASSDLAGGRVYNEQFF.

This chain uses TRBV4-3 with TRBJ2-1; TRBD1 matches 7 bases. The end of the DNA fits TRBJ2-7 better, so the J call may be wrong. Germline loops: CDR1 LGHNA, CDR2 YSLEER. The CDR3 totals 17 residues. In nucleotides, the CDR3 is TGCGCCAGCAGCCAAAGCCCCGGGGACAGTTCCTACAATGAGCAGTACTTC. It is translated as CASSQSPGDSSYNEQYF.

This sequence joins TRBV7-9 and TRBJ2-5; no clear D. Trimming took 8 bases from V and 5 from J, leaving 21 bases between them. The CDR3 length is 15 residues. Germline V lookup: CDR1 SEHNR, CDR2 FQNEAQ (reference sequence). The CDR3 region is CASLPSRSRTETQYF. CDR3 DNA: TGTGCCAGCCTTCCTTCTCGCTCTAGAACGGAGACCCAGTACTTC.

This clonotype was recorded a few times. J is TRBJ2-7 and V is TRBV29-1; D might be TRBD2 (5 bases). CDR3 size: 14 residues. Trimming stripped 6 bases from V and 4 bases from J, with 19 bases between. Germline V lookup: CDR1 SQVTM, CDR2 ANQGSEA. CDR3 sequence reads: CSVQPGSFGYEQYF. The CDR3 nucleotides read TGCAGCGTCCAACCGGGGTCTTTTGGTTACGAGCAGTACTTC.

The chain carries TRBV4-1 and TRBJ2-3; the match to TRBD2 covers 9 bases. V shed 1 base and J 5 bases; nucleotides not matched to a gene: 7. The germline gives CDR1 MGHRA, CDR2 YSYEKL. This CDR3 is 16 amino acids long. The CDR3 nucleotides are TGCGCCAGCAGCCAAGTGGCGGGGGGGCCGGGAGATACGCAGTATTTT. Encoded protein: CASSQVAGGPGDTQYF.

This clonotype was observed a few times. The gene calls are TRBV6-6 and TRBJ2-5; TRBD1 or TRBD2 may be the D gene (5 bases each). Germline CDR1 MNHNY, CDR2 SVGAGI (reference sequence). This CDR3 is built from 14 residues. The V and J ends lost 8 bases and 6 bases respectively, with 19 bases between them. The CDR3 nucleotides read TGTGCCAGCGGTCCCCCGTACCGGGGCAAGACCCAGTACTTC. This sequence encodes CASGPPYRGKTQYF.

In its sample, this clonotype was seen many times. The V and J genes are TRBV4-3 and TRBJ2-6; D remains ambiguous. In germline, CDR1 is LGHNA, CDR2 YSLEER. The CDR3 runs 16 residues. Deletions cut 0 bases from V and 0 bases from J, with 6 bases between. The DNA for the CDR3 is TGCGCCAGCAGCCAAGACAGGAGCTCTGGGGCCAACGTCCTGACTTTC. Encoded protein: CASSQDRSSGANVLTF.

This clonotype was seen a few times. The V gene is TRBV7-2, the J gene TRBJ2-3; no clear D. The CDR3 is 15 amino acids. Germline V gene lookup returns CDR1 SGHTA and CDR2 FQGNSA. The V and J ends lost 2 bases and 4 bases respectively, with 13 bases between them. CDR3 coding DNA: TGTGCCAGCAGCTTAAGCGTGGGTTTGGCAGATACGCAGTATTTT. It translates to CASSLSVGLADTQYF.

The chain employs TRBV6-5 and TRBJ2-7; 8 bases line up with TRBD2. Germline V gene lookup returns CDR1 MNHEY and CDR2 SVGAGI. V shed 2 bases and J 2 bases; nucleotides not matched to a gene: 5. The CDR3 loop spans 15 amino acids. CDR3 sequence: CASSYASGGPYEQYF. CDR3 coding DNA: TGTGCCAGCAGTTACGCCAGCGGGGGACCCTACGAGCAGTACTTC.